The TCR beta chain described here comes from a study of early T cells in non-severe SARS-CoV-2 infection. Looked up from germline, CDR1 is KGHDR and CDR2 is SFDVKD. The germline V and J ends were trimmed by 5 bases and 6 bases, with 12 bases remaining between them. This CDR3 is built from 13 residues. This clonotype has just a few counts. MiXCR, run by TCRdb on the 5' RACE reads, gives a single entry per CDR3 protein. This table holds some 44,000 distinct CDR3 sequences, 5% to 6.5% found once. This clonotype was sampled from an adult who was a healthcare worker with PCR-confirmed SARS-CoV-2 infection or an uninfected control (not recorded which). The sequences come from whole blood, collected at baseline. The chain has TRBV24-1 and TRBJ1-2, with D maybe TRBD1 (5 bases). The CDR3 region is CATSVGARDGYTF. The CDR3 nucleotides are TGTGCCACCAGTGTAGGGGCTCGTGATGGCTACACCTTC.